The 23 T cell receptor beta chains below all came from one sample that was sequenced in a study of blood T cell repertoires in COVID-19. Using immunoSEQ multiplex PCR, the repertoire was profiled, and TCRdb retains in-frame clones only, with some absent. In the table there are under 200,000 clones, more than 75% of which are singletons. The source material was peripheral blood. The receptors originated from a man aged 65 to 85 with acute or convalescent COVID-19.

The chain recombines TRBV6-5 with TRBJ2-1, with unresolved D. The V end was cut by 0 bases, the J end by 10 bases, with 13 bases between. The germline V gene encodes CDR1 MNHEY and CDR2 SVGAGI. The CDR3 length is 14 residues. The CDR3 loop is CASSYSSLVYEQFF. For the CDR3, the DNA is TGTGCCAGCAGTTACTCGAGTCTAGTCTACGAGCAGTTCTTC.

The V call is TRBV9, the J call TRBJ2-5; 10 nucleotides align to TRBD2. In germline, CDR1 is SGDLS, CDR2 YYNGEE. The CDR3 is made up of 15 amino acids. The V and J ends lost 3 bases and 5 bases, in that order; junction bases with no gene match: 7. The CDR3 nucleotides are TGTGCCAGCAGCGATCGAGCGGGAGGGTGGGAGACCCAGTACTTC. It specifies CASSDRAGGWETQYF.

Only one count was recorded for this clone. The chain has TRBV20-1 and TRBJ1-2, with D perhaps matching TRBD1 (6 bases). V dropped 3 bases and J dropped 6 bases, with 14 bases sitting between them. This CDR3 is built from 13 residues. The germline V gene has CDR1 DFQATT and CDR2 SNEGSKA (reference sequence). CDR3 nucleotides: TGCAGTGCTAGTCAGGGGCTCTTGAATGGCTACACCTTC. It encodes CSASQGLLNGYTF.

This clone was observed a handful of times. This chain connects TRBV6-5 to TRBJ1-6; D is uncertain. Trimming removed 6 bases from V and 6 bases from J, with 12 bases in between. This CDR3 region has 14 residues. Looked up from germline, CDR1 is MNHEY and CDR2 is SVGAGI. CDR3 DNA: TGTGCCAGCAGGGGAATAGGGAGTAATTCACCCCTCCACTTT. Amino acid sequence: CASRGIGSNSPLHF.

CDR3 bases: TGCGCCAGCAGCTGGGCCGGGACAGGTGGGGACGAGCAGTACTTC. Translating gives CASSWAGTGGDEQYF. The V call is TRBV5-1, the J call TRBJ2-7; TRBD1 matches at 8 bases. V was clipped by 3 bases and J by 5 bases; unmatched bases: 10. The CDR3 length is 15 residues. The germline gives CDR1 SGHRS, CDR2 YFSETQ.

The CDR3 region is CASSFLQGDNSPLHF. The CDR3 region has the DNA TGTGCCAGCAGTTTCCTACAGGGCGATAATTCACCCCTCCACTTT. The rearrangement joins TRBV28 to TRBJ1-6; tentative D call: TRBD1 (6 bases). V was shortened by 3 bases and J by 5 bases, with 11 bases between the two germline ends. This CDR3 is 15 amino acids long. Germline V gene sequence: CDR1 MDHEN, CDR2 SYDVKM.

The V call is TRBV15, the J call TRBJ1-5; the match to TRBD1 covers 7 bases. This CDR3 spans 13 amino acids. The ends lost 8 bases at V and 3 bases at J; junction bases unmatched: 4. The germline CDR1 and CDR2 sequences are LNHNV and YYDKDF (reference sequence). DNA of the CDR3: TGTGCCACCCCCGGACAGGACAATCAGCCCCAGCATTTT. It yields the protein CATPGQDNQPQHF.

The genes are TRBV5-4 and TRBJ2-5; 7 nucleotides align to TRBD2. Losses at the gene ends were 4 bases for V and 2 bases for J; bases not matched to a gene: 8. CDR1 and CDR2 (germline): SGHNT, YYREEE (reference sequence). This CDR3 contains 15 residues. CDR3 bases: TGTGCCAGCAGCCCGGGGCTAGCGGCACAAGAGACCCAGTACTTC. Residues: CASSPGLAAQETQYF.

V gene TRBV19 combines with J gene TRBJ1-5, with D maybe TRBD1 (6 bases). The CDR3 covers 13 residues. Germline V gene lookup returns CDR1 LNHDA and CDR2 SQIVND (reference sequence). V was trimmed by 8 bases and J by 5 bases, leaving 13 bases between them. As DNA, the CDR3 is TGTGCCAGTCAAAGGGGGTTGGATCAGCCCCAGCATTTT. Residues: CASQRGLDQPQHF.

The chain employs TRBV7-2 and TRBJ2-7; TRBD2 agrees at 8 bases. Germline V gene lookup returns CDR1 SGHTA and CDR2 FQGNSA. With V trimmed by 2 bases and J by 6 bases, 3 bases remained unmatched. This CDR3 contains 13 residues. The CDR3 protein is CASSLTSGGEQYF. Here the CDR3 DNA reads TGTGCCAGCAGCTTAACTAGCGGTGGCGAGCAGTACTTC.

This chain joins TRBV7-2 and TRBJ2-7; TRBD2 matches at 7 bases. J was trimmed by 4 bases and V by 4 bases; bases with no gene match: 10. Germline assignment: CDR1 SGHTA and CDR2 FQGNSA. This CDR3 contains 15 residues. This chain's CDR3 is CASSWLGSGAYEQYF. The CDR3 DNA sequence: TGTGCCAGCAGCTGGTTGGGAAGCGGGGCTTACGAGCAGTACTTC.

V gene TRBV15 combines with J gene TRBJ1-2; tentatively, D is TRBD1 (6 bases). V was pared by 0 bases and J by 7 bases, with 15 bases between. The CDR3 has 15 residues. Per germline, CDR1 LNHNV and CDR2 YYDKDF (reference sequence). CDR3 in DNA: TGTGCCACCAGCAGAGATGGCCACGGGACAACTGGCTACACCTTC. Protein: CATSRDGHGTTGYTF.

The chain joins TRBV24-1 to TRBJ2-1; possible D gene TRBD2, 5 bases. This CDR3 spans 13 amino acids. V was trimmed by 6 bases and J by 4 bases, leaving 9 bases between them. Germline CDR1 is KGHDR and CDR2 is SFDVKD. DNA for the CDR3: TGTGCCACCAGTAGACCGGGGTACAATGAGCAGTTCTTC. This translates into CATSRPGYNEQFF.

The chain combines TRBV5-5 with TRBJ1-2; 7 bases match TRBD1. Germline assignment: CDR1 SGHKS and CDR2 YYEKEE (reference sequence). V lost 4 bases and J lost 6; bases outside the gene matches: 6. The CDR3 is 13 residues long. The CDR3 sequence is CASSRQGHDGYTF. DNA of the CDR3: TGTGCCAGCAGCAGACAGGGTCACGATGGCTACACCTTC.

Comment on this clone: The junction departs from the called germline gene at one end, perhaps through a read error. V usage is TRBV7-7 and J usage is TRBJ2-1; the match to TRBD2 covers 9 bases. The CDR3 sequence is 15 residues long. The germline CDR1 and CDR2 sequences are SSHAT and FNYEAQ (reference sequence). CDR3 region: CASSLGAGGPYEQFF. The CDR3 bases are TGTGCTAGCAGCTTAGGGGCGGGAGGGCCCTATGAGCAGTTCTTC.

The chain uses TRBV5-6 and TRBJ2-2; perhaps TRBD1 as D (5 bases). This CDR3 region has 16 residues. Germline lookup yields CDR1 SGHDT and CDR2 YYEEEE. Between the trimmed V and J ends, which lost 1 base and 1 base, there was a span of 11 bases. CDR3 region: CASSLRQGRNTGELFF. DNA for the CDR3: TGTGCCAGCAGCTTGCGGCAGGGCAGGAACACCGGGGAGCTGTTTTTT.

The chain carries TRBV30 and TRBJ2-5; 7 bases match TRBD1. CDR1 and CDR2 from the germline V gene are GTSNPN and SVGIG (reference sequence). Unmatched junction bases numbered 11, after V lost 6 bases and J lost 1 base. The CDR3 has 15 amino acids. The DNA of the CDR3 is TGTGCCTGTCATTCGGACAGGTATCTCCAAGAGACCCAGTACTTC. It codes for CACHSDRYLQETQYF.

Here the CDR3 DNA reads TGCGCCAGCAGCCTGTCCAGGGGCCACGAGCAGTACTTC. This sequence encodes CASSLSRGHEQYF. The chain couples TRBV4-3 to TRBJ2-7; perhaps TRBD1 as D (6 bases). Trimming removed 4 bases from V and 5 bases from J, with 12 bases in between. In germline, CDR1 is LGHNA, CDR2 YSLEER. This CDR3 has 13 residues.

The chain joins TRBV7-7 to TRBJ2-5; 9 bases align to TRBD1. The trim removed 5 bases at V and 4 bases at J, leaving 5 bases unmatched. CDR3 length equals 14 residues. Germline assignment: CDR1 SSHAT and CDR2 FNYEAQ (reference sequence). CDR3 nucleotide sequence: TGTGCCAGCAGCGTGGGACAGGGTGTAGAGACCCAGTACTTC. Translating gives CASSVGQGVETQYF.

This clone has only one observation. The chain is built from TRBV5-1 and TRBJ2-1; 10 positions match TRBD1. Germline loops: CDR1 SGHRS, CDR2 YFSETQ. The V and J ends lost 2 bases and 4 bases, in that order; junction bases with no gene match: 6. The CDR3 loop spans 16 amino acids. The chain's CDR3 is CASSLIPGQGYNEQFF. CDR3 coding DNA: TGCGCCAGCAGCTTAATCCCGGGACAGGGGTACAATGAGCAGTTCTTC.

CDR3 amino acids: CASSPGGRQPQHF. The CDR3 DNA sequence: TGTGCCAGCTCACCAGGGGGCAGGCAGCCCCAGCATTTT. The J gene is TRBJ1-5, the V gene TRBV18; TRBD1 is a possible D gene (6 bases). The V end lost 2 bases, the J end lost 7 bases, and 9 bases lay between the germline ends. CDR3 length: 13 residues. Germline-derived CDR1 and CDR2 are KGHSH and LQKENI.

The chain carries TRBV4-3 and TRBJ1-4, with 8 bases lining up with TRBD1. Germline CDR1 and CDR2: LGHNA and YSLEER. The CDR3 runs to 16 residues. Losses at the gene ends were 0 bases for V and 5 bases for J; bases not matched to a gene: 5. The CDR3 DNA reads TGCGCCAGCAGCCAAGACCCGACAGGGGAAAATGAAAAACTGTTTTTT. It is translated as CASSQDPTGENEKLFF.

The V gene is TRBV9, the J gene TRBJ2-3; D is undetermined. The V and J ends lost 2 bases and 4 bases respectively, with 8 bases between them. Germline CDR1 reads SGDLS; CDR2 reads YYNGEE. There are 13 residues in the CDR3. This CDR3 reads CASSVNVADTQYF. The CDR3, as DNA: TGTGCCAGCAGCGTTAATGTTGCAGATACGCAGTATTTT.